The clone carrying this T cell receptor beta chain has a handful of counts. Other DNA sequences of this sample code for an identical CDR3. Investigators isolated RNA and reverse transcribed it into cDNA to act as the sequencing template. Assay used: immunoSEQ multiplex PCR; TCRdb lists only in-frame clones, some missing. The repertoire includes about 270,000 clones, roughly 63% of them detected once, and around 0.92% sits in the top ten. The data originate from a study of CD8+ T cells in alopecia areata. CDR3 length equals 12 residues. V dropped 2 bases and J dropped 5 bases, with 4 bases sitting between them. The germline V gene has CDR1 SGHRS and CDR2 YFSETQ. As for treatment: oral pan-JAK inhibitor, 5-10 mg twice daily.

This chain links TRBV5-1 with TRBJ2-2; D remains ambiguous. This receptor was identified in a human donor with alopecia areata. The starting material was CD4+ T cells sorted from blood, obtained at approximately week 52, from a patient treated with tofacitinib. CDR3 protein: CASSFNTGELFF. The CDR3, as DNA: TGCGCCAGCAGCTTCAATACCGGGGAGCTGTTTTTT. The whole variable domain, filled in from reference TRBV5-1 and TRBJ2-2, reads KAGVTQTPRYLIKTRGQQVTLSCSPISGHRSVSWYQQTPGQGLQFLFEYFSETQRNKGNFPGRFSGRQFSNSRSEMNVSTLELGDSALYLCASSFNTGELFFGEGSRLTVL.